Here is one T cell receptor beta chain with its context. The target antigen is unknown. These data belong to a study of multiple sclerosis patients with progressive multifocal leukoencephalopathy. General observations from the study: Most PML patients had lower entropy, suggesting less diverse TRB repertoires.

This was a survey-level run. Synthetic inline TR CDR3 controls covering all V-J pairings were spiked into each PCR. Some clones are missing from TCRdb's copy, which holds only in-frame ones; the method was immunoSEQ multiplex PCR. This table holds roughly 34,000 clones, about 89% found once. The CDR3 is made up of 16 amino acids. V lost 1 base and J 2 bases, leaving 11 bases between the germline ends. The germline V gene has CDR1 KGHSH and CDR2 LQKENI. Sample time point: before natalizumab initiation. Before the first natalizumab infusion, T0 blood samples were taken. The chain links TRBV18 to TRBJ2-2; D perhaps matches TRBD1 (7 bases). The clonotype was recovered from a human donor with multiple sclerosis. The sequenced material came from PBMCs. The CDR3 DNA reads as TGTGCCAGCTCACCACAGCAGGGGGGTAACACCGGGGAGCTGTTTTTT. It is translated as CASSPQQGGNTGELFF.